Reported below is one T cell receptor (beta chain). This record comes from a study of blood T cell repertoires in COVID-19. Study background: PBMCs, B-cell-depleted T cells, or T cells were the source of the cDNA or gDNA that made up the material.

Authors' methods: Cell counts per sample came from amplifying reference gene primers. Assay: immunoSEQ multiplex PCR; the TCRdb copy retains only in-frame clones and omits some. V, J and clone size were drawn from that table, and D and trimming were deduced from the DNA. This table has 350,000 or so clones, approximately 87% appearing once. Material: peripheral blood. This clonotype was obtained from a woman between 25 and 40 years old with COVID-19, enrolled during active disease.

CDR3 residues: CASSLAVHRRGGELFF. CDR3 nucleotides: TGTGCCAGCTCACTCGCCGTGCATCGTAGGGGCGGGGAGCTGTTTTTT. This chain joins TRBV18 and TRBJ2-2, with D tentatively TRBD1 (5 bases). V dropped 4 bases and J dropped 7 bases, with 19 bases sitting between them. This CDR3 region has 16 residues. The V gene's germline CDR1 is KGHSH and CDR2 LQKENI.